This entry lists 26 T cell receptor beta chains sequenced from one sample in a study of cytotoxic CD8 clonotypes in ibrutinib-treated CLL. Assay used: immunoSEQ multiplex PCR; TCRdb lists only in-frame clones, some missing. In the table there are approximately 340,000 clones, 60% to 80% of which are singletons. Sequencing used PBMCs, obtained after 36 months of ibrutinib treatment. Source of these receptors: a human donor with chronic lymphocytic leukemia.

The rearrangement links TRBV6-1 to TRBJ1-5, with 7 bases matching TRBD1. Germline lookup yields CDR1 MNHNS and CDR2 SASEGT. The CDR3 runs 15 residues. Germline trimming cut 5 bases from V and 2 bases from J; bases unmatched to any gene: 6. For the CDR3, the DNA is TGTGCCAGCAGTCCTGACAGGGTGGGCAATCAGCCCCAGCATTTT. Protein: CASSPDRVGNQPQHF.

This clone is a singleton in its sample. The J gene is TRBJ1-1, the V gene TRBV6-6, with TRBD1 identical over 8 bases. Germline V gives CDR1 MNHNY, CDR2 SVGAGI (reference sequence). Germline trimming cut 4 bases from V and 9 bases from J; bases unmatched to any gene: 1. The CDR3 is 11 amino acids. The CDR3 DNA sequence: TGTGCCAGCAGTTGGACAGGGAAAGCTTTCTTT. Protein sequence: CASSWTGKAFF.

This chain uses TRBV2 with TRBJ1-2; a possible D gene is TRBD1 (6 bases). In germline, CDR1 is SNHLY, CDR2 FYNNEI. Trimming took off 7 bases at V and 6 bases at J, with 9 bases between the two ends. The CDR3 runs to 11 residues. The CDR3 loop reads CASKQGNGYTF. The DNA for the CDR3 is TGTGCCAGCAAGCAGGGGAATGGCTACACCTTC.

The chain combines TRBV7-3 with TRBJ2-2, with D unresolved. The CDR3 covers 16 residues. Germline V gives CDR1 SGHTA, CDR2 FQGTGA. V was clipped by 2 bases and J by 1 base, with 11 bases between them. The CDR3 loop is CASSLGIVRNTGELFF. The CDR3 DNA reads as TGTGCCAGCAGCTTAGGTATAGTTCGGAACACCGGGGAGCTGTTTTTT.

The V gene is TRBV6-5, the J gene TRBJ2-7; 7 nucleotides match TRBD2. The CDR3 contains 13 residues. The J segment lost 5 bases and the V segment lost 6 bases, leaving 7 bases of the junction unmatched. Germline V CDR1 and CDR2: MNHEY, SVGAGI. The CDR3 reads CASSQGGFDEQYF. The CDR3 bases are TGTGCCAGCAGCCAGGGAGGGTTCGACGAGCAGTACTTC.

This clone turned up a few times. The V call is TRBV15, the J call TRBJ2-3; TRBD2 aligns across 7 bases. Germline trimming cut 3 bases from V and 2 bases from J; bases unmatched to any gene: 5. Germline loops: CDR1 LNHNV, CDR2 YYDKDF (reference sequence). This CDR3 is 15 amino acids long. CDR3 DNA: TGTGCCACCAGCAGTCAGCGGGACCTCACAGATACGCAGTATTTT. Protein sequence: CATSSQRDLTDTQYF.

The chain couples TRBV27 to TRBJ1-5; weak D call: TRBD1 (5 bases). The CDR3 totals 15 residues. Germline values: CDR1 MNHEY, CDR2 SMNVEV (reference sequence). V was pared by 1 base and J by 1 base, with 8 bases between. The DNA of the CDR3 is TGTGCCAGCAGTTTATTGGGGCTCAGCAATCAGCCCCAGCATTTT. Encoded protein: CASSLLGLSNQPQHF.

The rearrangement links TRBV27 to TRBJ2-7; 9 bases are a match to TRBD2. The CDR3 covers 16 residues. Germline-derived CDR1 and CDR2 are MNHEY and SMNVEV (reference sequence). Trimming took 6 bases from V and 5 from J; bases not matched to a gene: 14. The CDR3 region has the DNA TGTGCCAGCAGCAGAATACCGGGACTAGCTCAACACGAGCAGTACTTC. It codes for CASSRIPGLAQHEQYF.

This chain uses TRBV4-1 with TRBJ2-7; a possible D gene is TRBD2 (5 bases). Trimming stripped 6 bases from V and 6 bases from J, with 15 bases between. Germline CDR1 is MGHRA and CDR2 is YSYEKL. The CDR3 spans 13 residues. The CDR3 loop is CASSRFEGFEQYF. The DNA of the CDR3 is TGCGCCAGCAGTCGTTTCGAGGGTTTCGAGCAGTACTTC.

The chain uses TRBV7-2 and TRBJ2-3, with D possibly TRBD1 on 6 matching bases. The germline CDR1 and CDR2 sequences are SGHTA and FQGNSA. CDR3 length equals 15 residues. The V and J ends lost 3 bases and 0 bases respectively, with 10 bases between them. CDR3 DNA sequence: TGTGCCAGCAGCTTCACAGGGCGGAGCACAGATACGCAGTATTTT. Translating it yields CASSFTGRSTDTQYF.

The V call is TRBV2, the J call TRBJ2-7; 7 nucleotides match TRBD1. Germline CDR1 SNHLY, CDR2 FYNNEI. This CDR3 contains 15 residues. The ends lost 7 bases at V and 2 bases at J; junction bases unmatched: 11. CDR3 in DNA: TGTGCCAGCACGACACTCCGGGACAGAACCTACGAGCAGTACTTC. Translating it yields CASTTLRDRTYEQYF.

This rearrangement joins TRBV4-3 to TRBJ2-7; 8 bases match TRBD1. Germline V lookup: CDR1 LGHNA, CDR2 YSLEER. The CDR3 spans 18 residues. After removal of 1 base from V and 2 bases from J, the junction contained 13 bases not matched to a gene. The CDR3 loop is CASSQGDSRTGPTYEQYF. The CDR3 bases are TGCGCCAGCAGCCAAGGTGATTCCCGGACAGGGCCGACCTACGAGCAGTACTTC.

Comments on this clone: The same CDR3 also results from other DNA sequences found in this sample. The chain is built from TRBV28 and TRBJ2-1; 10 bases match TRBD2. There are 15 residues in the CDR3. Germline CDR1 MDHEN, CDR2 SYDVKM. V lost 3 bases and J lost 3; bases outside the gene matches: 2. CDR3 region: CASSLRLAGYNEQFF. DNA of the CDR3: TGTGCCAGCAGTTTGAGACTAGCGGGCTACAATGAGCAGTTCTTC.

The chain has TRBV9 and TRBJ2-1; 9 bases align to TRBD2. CDR3 length equals 16 residues. J gave up 1 base and V 0 bases, and 2 bases lay outside the gene matches. Germline V gene data show CDR1 as SGDLS and CDR2 as YYNGEE. The CDR3 spells CASSVGLAVSYNEQFF. DNA of the CDR3: TGTGCCAGCAGCGTAGGACTAGCGGTATCCTACAATGAGCAGTTCTTC.

The genes are TRBV10-3 and TRBJ1-1, with TRBD1 matching over 7 bases. V lost 6 bases to trimming and J lost 2 bases; unmatched junction nucleotides: 6. Germline values: CDR1 ENHRY, CDR2 SYGVKD. This CDR3 has 14 residues. The CDR3 nucleotides read TGTGCCATCAGCAAGGACAGGCTAAACACTGAAGCTTTCTTT. It yields the protein CAISKDRLNTEAFF.

This rearrangement joins TRBV25-1 to TRBJ2-7; tentative D call: TRBD2 (5 bases). Germline-derived CDR1 and CDR2 are MGHDK and SYGVNS. Trimming shortened V by 3 bases and J by 5 bases, and 11 bases separated the two germline ends. The CDR3 length is 13 residues. This chain's CDR3 is CASSEGVMDEQYF. The CDR3 bases are TGTGCCAGCAGTGAGGGAGTGATGGACGAGCAGTACTTC.

The chain links TRBV5-1 to TRBJ2-5, with 10 bases lining up with TRBD1. The germline V gene has CDR1 SGHRS and CDR2 YFSETQ. This CDR3 region has 14 residues. V lost 1 base and J lost 6; bases outside the gene matches: 3. The CDR3 protein is CASSLTGQGKTQYF. As DNA, the CDR3 is TGCGCCAGCAGCTTGACGGGACAGGGGAAGACCCAGTACTTC.

This chain joins TRBV7-9 and TRBJ1-6, with D unresolved. The CDR3 is 14 residues long. The V and J ends lost 1 base and 7 bases respectively, with 8 bases between them. Per the germline V gene, CDR1 is SEHNR and CDR2 is FQNEAQ (reference sequence). As DNA, the CDR3 is TGTGCCAGCAGCTTAGAAACGGAAAATTCACCCCTCCACTTT. This gives the protein CASSLETENSPLHF.

This clone was counted only a few times. V gene TRBV28 combines with J gene TRBJ1-2, with D perhaps TRBD1 (5 bases). V was clipped by 3 bases and J by 4 bases, with 9 bases between them. The germline V gene encodes CDR1 MDHEN and CDR2 SYDVKM. This CDR3 region has 13 residues. DNA for the CDR3: TGTGCCAGCAGTTTCGGGGCAGTCTATGGCTACACCTTC. Translated: CASSFGAVYGYTF.

This chain links TRBV19 with TRBJ2-7; TRBD1 might be the D (5 bases). CDR3 length: 13 amino acids. Germline-derived CDR1 and CDR2 are LNHDA and SQIVND (reference sequence). The ends were cut back, 7 bases at V and 5 bases at J, with 15 bases in the middle. CDR3 bases: TGTGCCAGTACAGGGTTTGGGCCTGACGAGCAGTACTTC. Translated: CASTGFGPDEQYF.

The chain joins TRBV29-1 to TRBJ1-1; D remains ambiguous. The germline CDR1 and CDR2 sequences are SQVTM and ANQGSEA. This CDR3 contains 12 residues. V was cut by 6 bases and J by 6 bases, with 14 bases left in between. CDR3 sequence: CSVEHKAPEAFF. The CDR3 nucleotides read TGCAGCGTAGAACATAAGGCTCCTGAAGCTTTCTTT.

The chain links TRBV6-6 to TRBJ2-5; 9 nucleotides agree with TRBD2. From germline, CDR1 is MNHNY and CDR2 SVGAGI (reference sequence). CDR3 length: 15 residues. V trimming: 5 bases; J trimming: 5 bases; junction bases outside the gene matches: 9. CDR3 DNA sequence: TGTGCCAGCAGTGGAGAAGCGGGAGGTAGGGAGACCCAGTACTTC. Its translation: CASSGEAGGRETQYF.

The chain couples TRBV6-5 to TRBJ1-3, with D possibly matching TRBD1 (6 bases). The CDR3 consists of 15 residues. V was trimmed by 5 bases and J by 5 bases, leaving 16 bases between them. Per germline, CDR1 MNHEY and CDR2 SVGAGI. CDR3 coding DNA: TGTGCCAGCAGTACCCCCGAACAGGGACGAAACACCATATATTTT. Protein product: CASSTPEQGRNTIYF.

This clone was counted a single time. V usage is TRBV6-5 and J usage is TRBJ2-7; D gene ambiguous. This CDR3 region has 14 residues. In germline, CDR1 is MNHEY, CDR2 SVGAGI. The germline V and J ends were trimmed by 6 bases and 3 bases, with 15 bases remaining between them. The CDR3 coding sequence is TGTGCCAGCAGACACTCGGGCGGAGTCTACGAGCAGTACTTC. Encoded protein: CASRHSGGVYEQYF.

V gene TRBV28 combines with J gene TRBJ1-2; D is unclear. With 2 bases removed from V and 3 bases from J, the gap between germline ends came to 13 bases. The CDR3 extends over 15 amino acids. The germline V gene has CDR1 MDHEN and CDR2 SYDVKM. The CDR3 spells CASSLAGRLYYGYTF. The CDR3 DNA reads as TGTGCCAGCAGTTTAGCCGGTCGGCTGTACTATGGCTACACCTTC.

CDR3 residues: CSVETGESYEQYF. CDR3 sequence (DNA): TGCAGCGTTGAAACAGGGGAGTCCTACGAGCAGTACTTC. J is TRBJ2-7 and V is TRBV29-1; 7 bases align to TRBD1. The trim removed 2 bases at V and 1 base at J, leaving 2 bases unmatched. The CDR3 spans 13 residues. Germline CDR1 reads SQVTM; CDR2 reads ANQGSEA.